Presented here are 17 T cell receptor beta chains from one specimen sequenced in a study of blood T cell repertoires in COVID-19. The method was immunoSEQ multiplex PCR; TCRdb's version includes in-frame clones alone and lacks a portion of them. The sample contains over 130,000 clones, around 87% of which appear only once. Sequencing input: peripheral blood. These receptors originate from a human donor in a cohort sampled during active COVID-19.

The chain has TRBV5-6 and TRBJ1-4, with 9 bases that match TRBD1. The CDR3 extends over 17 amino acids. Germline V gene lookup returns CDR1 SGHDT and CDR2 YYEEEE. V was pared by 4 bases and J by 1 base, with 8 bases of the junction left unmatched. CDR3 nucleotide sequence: TGTGCCAGCAGCCGCGACAGGGGGATGTTAACTAATGAAAAACTGTTTTTT. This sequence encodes CASSRDRGMLTNEKLFF.

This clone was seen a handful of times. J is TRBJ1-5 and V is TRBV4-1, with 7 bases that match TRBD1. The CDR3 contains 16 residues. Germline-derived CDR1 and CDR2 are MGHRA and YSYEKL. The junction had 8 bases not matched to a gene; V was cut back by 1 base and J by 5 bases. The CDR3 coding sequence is TGCGCCAGCAGCCAAGGTAGGGCAGGGGGGCATCAGCCCCAGCATTTT. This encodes CASSQGRAGGHQPQHF.

The DNA of the CDR3 is TGCGCCAGCAGCGAGTGGGAGGGAGTAAAGCATGAGCAGTTCTTC. Protein sequence: CASSEWEGVKHEQFF. This sequence joins TRBV5-1 and TRBJ2-1, with 7 nucleotides matching TRBD2. This CDR3 is built from 15 residues. V trimming: 4 bases; J trimming: 8 bases; junction bases outside the gene matches: 12. In germline, CDR1 is SGHRS, CDR2 YFSETQ.

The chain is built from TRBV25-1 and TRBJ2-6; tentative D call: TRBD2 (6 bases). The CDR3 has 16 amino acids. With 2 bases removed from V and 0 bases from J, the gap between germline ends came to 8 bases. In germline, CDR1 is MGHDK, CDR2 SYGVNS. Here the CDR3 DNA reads TGTGCCAGCAGTGAAGGAGGGAGCTCTGGGGCCAACGTCCTGACTTTC. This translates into CASSEGGSSGANVLTF.

The CDR3 DNA reads as TGTGCCAGCCAGTTGACAGCGGGGGCAGGGGGGTTCTTC. Its translation is CASQLTAGAGGFF. The gene calls are TRBV27 and TRBJ2-1, with D possibly being TRBD2 (8 bases). V lost 8 bases and J 15 bases, leaving 23 bases between the germline ends. The germline gives CDR1 MNHEY, CDR2 SMNVEV (reference sequence). The CDR3 runs 13 residues.

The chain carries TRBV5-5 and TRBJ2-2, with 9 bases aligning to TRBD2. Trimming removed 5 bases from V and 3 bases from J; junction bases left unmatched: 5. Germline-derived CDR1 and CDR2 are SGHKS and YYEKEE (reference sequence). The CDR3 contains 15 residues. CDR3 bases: TGTGCCAGCAGTGCTCTAGCGGGACACACCGGGGAGCTGTTTTTT. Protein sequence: CASSALAGHTGELFF.

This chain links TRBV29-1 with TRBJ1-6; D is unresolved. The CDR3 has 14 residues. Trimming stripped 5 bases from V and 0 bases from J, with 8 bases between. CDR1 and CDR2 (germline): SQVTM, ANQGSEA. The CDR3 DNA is TGCAGCGTTCGTGAGAGCTCCTATAATTCACCCCTCCACTTT. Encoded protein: CSVRESSYNSPLHF.

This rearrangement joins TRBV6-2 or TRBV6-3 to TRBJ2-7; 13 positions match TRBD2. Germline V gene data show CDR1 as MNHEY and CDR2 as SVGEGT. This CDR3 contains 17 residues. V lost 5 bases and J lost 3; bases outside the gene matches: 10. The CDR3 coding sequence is TGTGCCAGCAGTCCCCTTCGCGGGACTAGCGGGATCTACGAGCAGTACTTC. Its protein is CASSPLRGTSGIYEQYF.

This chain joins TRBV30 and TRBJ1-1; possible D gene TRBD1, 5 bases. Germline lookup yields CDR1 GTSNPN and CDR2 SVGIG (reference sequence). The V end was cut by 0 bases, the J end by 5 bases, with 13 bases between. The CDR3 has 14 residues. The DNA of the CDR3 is TGTGCCTGGAGTGTATGGGGGGATTGGACTGAAGCTTTCTTT. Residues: CAWSVWGDWTEAFF.

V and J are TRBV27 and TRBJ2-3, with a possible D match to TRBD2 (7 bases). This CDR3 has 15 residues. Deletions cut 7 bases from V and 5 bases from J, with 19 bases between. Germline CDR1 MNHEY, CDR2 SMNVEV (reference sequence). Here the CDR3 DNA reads TGTGCCAGCACCTCTCTAGGGGGGGCTGGAGATACGCAGTATTTT. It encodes CASTSLGGAGDTQYF.

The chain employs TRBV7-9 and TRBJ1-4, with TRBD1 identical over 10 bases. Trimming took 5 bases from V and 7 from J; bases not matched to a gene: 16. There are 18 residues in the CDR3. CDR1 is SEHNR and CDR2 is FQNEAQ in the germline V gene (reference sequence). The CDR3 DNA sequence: TGTGCCAGCAGCCCCCCGGGACAGGGGACGGGGGAGGGTGAAAAACTGTTTTTT. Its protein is CASSPPGQGTGEGEKLFF.

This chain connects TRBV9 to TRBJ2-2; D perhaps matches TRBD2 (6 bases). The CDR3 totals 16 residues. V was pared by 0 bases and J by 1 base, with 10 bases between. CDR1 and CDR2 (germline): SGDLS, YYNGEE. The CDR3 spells CASSVGRGWNTGELFF. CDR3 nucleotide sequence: TGTGCCAGCAGCGTAGGGAGGGGATGGAACACCGGGGAGCTGTTTTTT. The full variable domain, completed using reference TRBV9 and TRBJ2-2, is DSGVTQTPKHLITATGQRVTLRCSPRSGDLSVYWYQQSLDQGLQFLIQYYNGEERAKGNILERFSAQQFPDLHSELNLSSLELGDSALYFCASSVGRGWNTGELFFGEGSRLTVL.

CDR3 sequence (DNA): TGCAGTGCTAGTTTTGCGGGAGGTCGATACGAGCAGTACTTC. Residues: CSASFAGGRYEQYF. The gene calls are TRBV20-1 and TRBJ2-7; 8 bases line up with TRBD2. The CDR3 sequence is 14 residues long. From germline, CDR1 is DFQATT and CDR2 SNEGSKA (reference sequence). V lost 3 bases to trimming and J lost 4 bases; unmatched junction nucleotides: 8.

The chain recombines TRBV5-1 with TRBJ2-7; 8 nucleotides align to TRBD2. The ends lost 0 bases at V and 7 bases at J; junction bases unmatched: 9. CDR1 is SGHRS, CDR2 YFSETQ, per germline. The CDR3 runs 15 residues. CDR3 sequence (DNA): TGCGCCAGCAGCTTGGCCGGGAGGGCGTCGAGTGAGCAGTACTTC. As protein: CASSLAGRASSEQYF.

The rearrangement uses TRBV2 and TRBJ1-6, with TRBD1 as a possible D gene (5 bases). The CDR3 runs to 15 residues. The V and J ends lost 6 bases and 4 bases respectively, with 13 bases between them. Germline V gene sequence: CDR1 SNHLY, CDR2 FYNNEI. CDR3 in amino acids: CASSAGTAYNSPLHF. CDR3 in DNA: TGTGCCAGCAGCGCCGGGACTGCGTATAATTCACCCCTCCACTTT.

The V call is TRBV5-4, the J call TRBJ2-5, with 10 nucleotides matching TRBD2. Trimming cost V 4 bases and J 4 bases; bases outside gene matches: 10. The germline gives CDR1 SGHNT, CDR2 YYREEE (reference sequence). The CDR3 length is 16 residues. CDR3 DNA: TGTGCCAGCAGCACTTCTAGCGGGGGCGGGGTAGAGACCCAGTACTTC. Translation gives CASSTSSGGGVETQYF.

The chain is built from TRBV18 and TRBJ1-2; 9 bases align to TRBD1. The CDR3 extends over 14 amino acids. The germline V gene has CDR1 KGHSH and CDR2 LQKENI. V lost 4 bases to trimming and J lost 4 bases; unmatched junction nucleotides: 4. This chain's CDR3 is CASSRGQGTYGYTF. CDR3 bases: TGTGCCAGCTCACGGGGACAGGGAACCTATGGCTACACCTTC.